These 21 T cell receptor beta chains share one sample of origin, sequenced in a study of shared clonotypes between healthy human individuals. CD45RO-negative, CCR7-selected cells formed the naive CD8 fraction, which excluded terminally differentiated effector memory CD45RA+ cells. Measured with immunoSEQ multiplex PCR; TCRdb has only the in-frame clones, and not every one. There are around 580,000 clones in the sample; 95% to 98% occur only once, and approximately 0.33% lies in the top ten. Sequenced input: naive CD8+ T cells sorted from blood. The receptors originated from a man aged 25-40 years in good health.

The rearrangement joins TRBV5-1 to TRBJ2-7; D unclear. V was clipped by 2 bases and J by 0 bases, with 6 bases between them. Germline lookup yields CDR1 SGHRS and CDR2 YFSETQ. The CDR3 spans 13 residues. This CDR3 is CASSFSDSYEQYF. The CDR3 region has the DNA TGCGCCAGCAGCTTTTCAGACTCCTACGAGCAGTACTTC.

This sequence joins TRBV28 and TRBJ2-3; D not resolved. Per the germline V gene, CDR1 is MDHEN and CDR2 is SYDVKM. The V end was cut by 1 base, the J end by 4 bases, with 12 bases between. The CDR3 is 15 amino acids. CDR3 nucleotide sequence: TGTGCCAGCAGTTTATTTGTTGGGGTCCCAGATACGCAGTATTTT. This translates into CASSLFVGVPDTQYF. Full variable domain (outside the CDR3, taken from reference TRBV28 and TRBJ2-3): DVKVTQSSRYLVKRTGEKVFLECVQDMDHENMFWYRQDPGLGLRLIYFSYDVKMKEKGDIPEGYSVSREKKERFSLILESASTNQTSMYLCASSLFVGVPDTQYFGPGTRLTVL.

In DNA form, the CDR3 reads TGTGCCACCAAGCGCCTTAGGCCCGGGACAGGGATTTCGGGCACTGAAGCTTTCTTT. Translated, it gives CATKRLRPGTGISGTEAFF. J is TRBJ1-1 and V is TRBV27, with 9 bases matching TRBD1. V shed 10 bases, J shed 4 bases, and the junction held 25 bases outside the gene matches. The V gene's germline CDR1 is MNHEY and CDR2 SMNVEV (reference sequence). The CDR3 spans 19 residues.

This sequence joins TRBV6-6 and TRBJ2-3; maybe TRBD2 (6 bases). CDR1 is MNHNY, CDR2 SVGAGI, per germline (reference sequence). CDR3 length: 16 amino acids. V was cut by 6 bases and J by 0 bases, with 16 bases left in between. In DNA form, the CDR3 reads TGTGCCAGCAGCAGGGCAGTTAGCGGAAGCACAGATACGCAGTATTTT. Protein product: CASSRAVSGSTDTQYF.

Only one count was recorded for this clone. This sequence joins TRBV9 and TRBJ2-1; 10 bases agree with TRBD2. The trim removed 0 bases at V and 1 base at J, leaving 7 bases unmatched. The germline V gene encodes CDR1 SGDLS and CDR2 YYNGEE. CDR3 length: 18 amino acids. CDR3 coding DNA: TGTGCCAGCAGCGTAGCTTCTAGCGGGAGTGGATCCTACAATGAGCAGTTCTTC. This sequence encodes CASSVASSGSGSYNEQFF.

On this clone itself: Other DNA sequences from this sample encode an identical CDR3 as well. This chain uses TRBV11-2 with TRBJ2-7; possible D gene TRBD2, 6 bases. Germline V gives CDR1 SGHAT, CDR2 FQNNGV. This CDR3 has 14 residues. V lost 3 bases and J 2 bases, leaving 11 bases between the germline ends. CDR3 protein: CASSFGSGAYEQYF. The CDR3 DNA sequence: TGTGCCAGCAGCTTTGGGTCGGGAGCCTACGAGCAGTACTTC.

This chain connects TRBV4-3 to TRBJ1-1; D is unclear. The CDR3 spans 13 residues. Trimming took 5 bases from V and 0 from J, leaving 7 bases between them. Germline V gives CDR1 LGHNA, CDR2 YSLEER. CDR3 nucleotides: TGCGCCAGCAGCGAGACACTGAACACTGAAGCTTTCTTT. Protein sequence: CASSETLNTEAFF.

The chain recombines TRBV27 with TRBJ2-1; 7 nucleotides align to TRBD2. Germline V gene lookup returns CDR1 MNHEY and CDR2 SMNVEV (reference sequence). CDR3 size: 15 residues. V lost 4 bases, J lost 8 bases, and 11 bases stayed unmatched. The CDR3 region is CASSYGSGRSYEQFF. CDR3 DNA sequence: TGTGCCAGCAGTTACGGGTCCGGGAGGTCTTATGAGCAGTTCTTC.

The CDR3 DNA reads TGTGCCAGCAGCCGCAGGGACTCTCCCTACGAGCAGTACTTC. Translated, it gives CASSRRDSPYEQYF. The J gene is TRBJ2-7, the V gene TRBV5-4, with a weak D call TRBD2 (6 bases). CDR1 and CDR2 (germline): SGHNT, YYREEE (reference sequence). The CDR3 runs 14 residues. The V and J ends lost 4 bases and 2 bases respectively, with 13 bases between them.

The rearrangement uses TRBV9 and TRBJ2-1; 8 positions agree with TRBD2. CDR3 length: 15 residues. Trimming at V came to 4 bases and at J to 0 bases, leaving 3 bases not matched to a gene. Germline CDR1 is SGDLS and CDR2 is YYNGEE. The CDR3 coding sequence is TGTGCCAGCAGCCCCGGGAGGGTCTCCTACAATGAGCAGTTCTTC. It yields the protein CASSPGRVSYNEQFF.

CDR3 sequence: CASSPSGTSGAYEQYF. The CDR3, as DNA: TGTGCCAGCAGCCCTTCCGGGACTAGCGGAGCCTACGAGCAGTACTTC. The chain joins TRBV11-2 to TRBJ2-7, with TRBD2 matching 11 bases. This CDR3 spans 16 amino acids. The trim removed 5 bases at V and 2 bases at J, leaving 8 bases unmatched. Germline values: CDR1 SGHAT, CDR2 FQNNGV.

The rearrangement links TRBV19 to TRBJ2-4; D gene unclear. Between the trimmed V and J ends, which lost 3 bases and 6 bases, there was a span of 12 bases. From germline, CDR1 is LNHDA and CDR2 SQIVND (reference sequence). CDR3 size: 14 residues. In DNA, the CDR3 is TGTGCCAGTAGTATCCCTGGGGATGTAAACATTCAGTACTTC. Protein product: CASSIPGDVNIQYF.

V gene TRBV5-4 combines with J gene TRBJ2-7, with 9 bases that match TRBD2. This CDR3 has 14 residues. Germline CDR1 reads SGHNT; CDR2 reads YYREEE (reference sequence). Unmatched junction bases numbered 5, after V lost 2 bases and J lost 5 bases. The chain's CDR3 is CASSFFGGRDEQYF. CDR3 coding DNA: TGTGCCAGCAGCTTCTTTGGCGGGAGGGACGAGCAGTACTTC.

Only one count was recorded for this clone. The chain uses TRBV10-2 and TRBJ2-7; 10 bases fit TRBD2. The CDR3 extends over 15 amino acids. Losses at the gene ends were 10 bases for V and 1 base for J; bases not matched to a gene: 10. Looked up from germline, CDR1 is WSHSY and CDR2 is SAAADI. The CDR3 spells CATPTGTSESYEQYF. The CDR3 nucleotides are TGCGCCACCCCTACTGGGACTAGCGAGTCCTACGAGCAGTACTTC.

This chain connects TRBV27 to TRBJ2-7, with a possible D match to TRBD2 (5 bases). Germline values: CDR1 MNHEY, CDR2 SMNVEV (reference sequence). The V end lost 6 bases, the J end lost 2 bases, and 20 bases lay between the germline ends. This CDR3 has 16 residues. For the CDR3, the DNA is TGTGCCAGCAGACAATACCAGGAGGCACCCCCCTACGAGCAGTACTTC. Protein product: CASRQYQEAPPYEQYF.

The chain carries TRBV11-2 and TRBJ2-1, with TRBD1 matching 7 bases. Germline CDR1 reads SGHAT; CDR2 reads FQNNGV. This CDR3 region has 16 residues. Trimming removed 5 bases from V and 3 bases from J; junction bases left unmatched: 10. CDR3 protein: CASSARDSSFYNEQFF. The CDR3 DNA is TGTGCCAGCAGCGCCCGGGACAGCTCCTTCTACAATGAGCAGTTCTTC. Full variable domain (remainder filled in from reference TRBV11-2 and TRBJ2-1): EAGVAQSPRYKIIEKRQSVAFWCNPISGHATLYWYQQILGQGPKLLIQFQNNGVVDDSQLPKDRFSAERLKGVDSTLKIQPAKLEDSAVYLCASSARDSSFYNEQFFGPGTRLTVL.

V and J are TRBV7-7 and TRBJ1-5; maybe TRBD1 (5 bases). Per germline, CDR1 SSHAT and CDR2 FNYEAQ (reference sequence). The CDR3 covers 15 residues. V lost 5 bases and J 7 bases, leaving 18 bases between the germline ends. The CDR3 reads CASSRGTGCYQPQHF. CDR3 nucleotide sequence: TGTGCCAGCAGCCGAGGGACGGGTTGTTACCAGCCCCAGCATTTT. The entire variable domain, with the rest obtained from reference TRBV7-7 and TRBJ1-5, is as follows: GAGVSQSPRYKVTKRGQDVTLRCDPISSHATLYWYQQALGQGPEFLTYFNYEAQPDKSGLPSDRFSAERPEGSISTLTIQRTEQRDSAMYRCASSRGTGCYQPQHFGDGTRLSIL.

The CDR3 loop reads CASSLAQRETQYF. CDR3 bases: TGCGCCAGCAGCTTGGCCCAGCGAGAGACCCAGTACTTC. The rearrangement uses TRBV5-1 and TRBJ2-5; D unclear. This CDR3 contains 13 residues. Trimming took 0 bases from V and 4 from J, leaving 7 bases between them. The germline V gene encodes CDR1 SGHRS and CDR2 YFSETQ.

This chain joins TRBV7-9 and TRBJ1-2, with 10 bases that match TRBD1. V lost 5 bases and J lost 5; bases outside the gene matches: 8. Germline assignment: CDR1 SEHNR and CDR2 FQNEAQ (reference sequence). The CDR3 is made up of 15 amino acids. The CDR3 reads CASSIRRDRGYGYTF. DNA for the CDR3: TGTGCCAGCAGCATACGCCGGGACAGGGGATATGGCTACACCTTC.

J is TRBJ1-5 and V is TRBV7-9, with 7 bases matching TRBD1. The CDR3 spans 12 residues. Germline-derived CDR1 and CDR2 are SEHNR and FQNEAQ (reference sequence). V dropped 1 base and J dropped 11; count of bases not matched to a gene: 2. For the CDR3, the DNA is TGTGCCAGCAGCTTAGAACAGGGGTCCCAGCATTTT. This translates into CASSLEQGSQHF.

The rearrangement links TRBV10-3 to TRBJ1-1; no firm D call. The length of the CDR3 is 13 residues. V was shortened by 7 bases and J by 0 bases, with 9 bases between the two germline ends. Germline V gene sequence: CDR1 ENHRY, CDR2 SYGVKD. CDR3 in amino acids: CAITGNLNTEAFF. CDR3 nucleotide sequence: TGTGCCATCACCGGGAATCTGAACACTGAAGCTTTCTTT.